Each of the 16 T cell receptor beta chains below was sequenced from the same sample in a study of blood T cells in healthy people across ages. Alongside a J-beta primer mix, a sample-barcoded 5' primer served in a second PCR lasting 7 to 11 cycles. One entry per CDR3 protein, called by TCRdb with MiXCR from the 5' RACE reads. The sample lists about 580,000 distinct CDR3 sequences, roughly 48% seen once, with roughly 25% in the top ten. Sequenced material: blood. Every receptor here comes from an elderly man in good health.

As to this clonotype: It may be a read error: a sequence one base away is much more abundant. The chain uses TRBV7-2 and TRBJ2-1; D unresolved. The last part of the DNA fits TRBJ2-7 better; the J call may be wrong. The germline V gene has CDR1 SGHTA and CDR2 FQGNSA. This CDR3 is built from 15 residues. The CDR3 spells CASSLGSWAYNEQYF. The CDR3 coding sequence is TGTGCCAGCAGCTTAGGGAGTTGGGCCTACAATGAGCAGTACTTC.

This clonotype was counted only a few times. The CDR3 protein is CASSIKGALIQYF. In nucleotides, the CDR3 is TGTGCCAGTAGTATCAAAGGGGCCCTCATTCAGTACTTC. The chain recombines TRBV19 with TRBJ2-5; maybe TRBD1 (5 bases). The J call may be incorrect, as the DNA end agrees better with TRBJ2-4. The germline V gene encodes CDR1 LNHDA and CDR2 SQIVND (reference sequence). The CDR3 is 13 residues long.

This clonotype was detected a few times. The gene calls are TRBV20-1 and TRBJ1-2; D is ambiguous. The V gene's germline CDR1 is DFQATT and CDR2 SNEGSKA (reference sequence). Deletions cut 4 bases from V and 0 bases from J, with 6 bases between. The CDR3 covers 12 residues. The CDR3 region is CSANGPNYGYTF. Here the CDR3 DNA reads TGCAGTGCTAACGGCCCTAACTATGGCTACACCTTC.

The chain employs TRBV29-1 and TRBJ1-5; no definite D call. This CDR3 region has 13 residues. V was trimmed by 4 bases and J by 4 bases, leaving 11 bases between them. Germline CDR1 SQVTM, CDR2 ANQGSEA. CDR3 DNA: TGCAGCGTTGGCGCAGGTGAGAATCAGCCCCAGCATTTT. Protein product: CSVGAGENQPQHF.

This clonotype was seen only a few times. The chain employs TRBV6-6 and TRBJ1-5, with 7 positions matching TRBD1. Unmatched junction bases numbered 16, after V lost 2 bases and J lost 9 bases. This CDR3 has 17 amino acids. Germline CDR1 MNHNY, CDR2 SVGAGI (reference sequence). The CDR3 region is CASSYQVLTGREVPQHF. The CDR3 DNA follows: TGTGCCAGCAGTTACCAAGTCTTGACAGGGAGGGAGGTGCCCCAGCATTTT.

Here the CDR3 reads CASSLAPAGTQYF. CDR3 nucleotide sequence: TGTGCCAGCAGCTTAGCGCCGGCGGGAACGCAGTATTTT. The rearrangement joins TRBV7-2 to TRBJ2-3, with D perhaps matching TRBD2 (6 bases). V dropped 0 bases and J dropped 9 bases, with 10 bases sitting between them. The CDR3 extends over 13 amino acids. Germline V gene data show CDR1 as SGHTA and CDR2 as FQGNSA.

The DNA of the CDR3 is TGCAGTGCTCGTTGGACAGGGGGAGGCGAGCAGTACTTC. It is translated as CSARWTGGGEQYF. The rearrangement joins TRBV20-1 to TRBJ2-7, with 10 bases fitting TRBD1. Germline V gene lookup returns CDR1 DFQATT and CDR2 SNEGSKA (reference sequence). CDR3 length: 13 residues. Losses at the gene ends were 5 bases for V and 6 bases for J; bases not matched to a gene: 7.

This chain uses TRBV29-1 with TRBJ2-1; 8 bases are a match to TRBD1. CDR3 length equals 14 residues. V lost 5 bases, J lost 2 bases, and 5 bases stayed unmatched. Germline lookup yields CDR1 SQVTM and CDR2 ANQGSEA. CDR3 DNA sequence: TGCAGCGTTCCCCGACAGGGGACCTACAATGAGCAGTTCTTC. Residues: CSVPRQGTYNEQFF.

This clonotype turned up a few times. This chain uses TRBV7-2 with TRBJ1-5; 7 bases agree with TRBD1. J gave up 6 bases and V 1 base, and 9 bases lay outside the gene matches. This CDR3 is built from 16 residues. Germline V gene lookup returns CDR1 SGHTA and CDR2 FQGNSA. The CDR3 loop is CASSLGARGLGQPQHF. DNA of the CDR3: TGTGCCAGCAGCTTAGGTGCCAGGGGGTTGGGTCAGCCCCAGCATTTT.

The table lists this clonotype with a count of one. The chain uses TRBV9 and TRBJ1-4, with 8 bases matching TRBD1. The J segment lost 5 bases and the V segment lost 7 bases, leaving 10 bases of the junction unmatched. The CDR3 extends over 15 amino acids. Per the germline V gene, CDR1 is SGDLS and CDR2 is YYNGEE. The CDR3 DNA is TGTGCCAGCGGCACGACAGGGGTTTGGAATGAAAAACTGTTTTTT. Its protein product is CASGTTGVWNEKLFF. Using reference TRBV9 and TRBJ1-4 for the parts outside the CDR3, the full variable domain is DSGVTQTPKHLITATGQRVTLRCSPRSGDLSVYWYQQSLDQGLQFLIQYYNGEERAKGNILERFSAQQFPDLHSELNLSSLELGDSALYFCASGTTGVWNEKLFFGSGTQLSVL.

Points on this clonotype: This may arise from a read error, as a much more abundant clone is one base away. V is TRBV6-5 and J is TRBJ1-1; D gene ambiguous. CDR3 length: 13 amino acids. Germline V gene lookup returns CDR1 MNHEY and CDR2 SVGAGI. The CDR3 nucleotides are TGTACCAGCAGTTACGCTGAGAACACTGAAGCTTTCTTT. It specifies CTSSYAENTEAFF.

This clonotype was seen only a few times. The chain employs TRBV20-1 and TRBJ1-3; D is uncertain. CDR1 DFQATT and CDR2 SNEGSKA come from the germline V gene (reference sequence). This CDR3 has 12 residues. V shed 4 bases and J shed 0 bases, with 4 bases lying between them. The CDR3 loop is CSAKSSGNTIYF. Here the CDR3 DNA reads TGCAGTGCTAAAAGCTCTGGAAACACCATATATTTT.

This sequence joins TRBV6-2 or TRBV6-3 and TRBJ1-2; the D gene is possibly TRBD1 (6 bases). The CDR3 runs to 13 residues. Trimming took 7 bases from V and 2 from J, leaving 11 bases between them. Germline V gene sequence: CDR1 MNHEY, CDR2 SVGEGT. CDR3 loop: CASKKDRNYGYTF. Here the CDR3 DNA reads TGTGCCAGCAAAAAGGACAGAAACTATGGCTACACCTTC.

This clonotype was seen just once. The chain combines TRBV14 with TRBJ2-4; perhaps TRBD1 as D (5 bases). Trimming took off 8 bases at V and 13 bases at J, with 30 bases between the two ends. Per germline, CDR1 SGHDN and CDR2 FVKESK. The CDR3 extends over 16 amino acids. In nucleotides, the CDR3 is TGTGCCAGCGGCACAGGCCTGGCAGGGAATACTTTGGAGCAGTACTTC. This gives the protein CASGTGLAGNTLEQYF.

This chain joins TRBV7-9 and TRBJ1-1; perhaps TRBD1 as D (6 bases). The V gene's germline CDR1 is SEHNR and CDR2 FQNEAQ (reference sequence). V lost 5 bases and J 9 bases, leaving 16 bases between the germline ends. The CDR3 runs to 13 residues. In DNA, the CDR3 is TGTGCCAGCAGCCGAGGGGGGTTCCAAAAAGCTTTCTTT. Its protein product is CASSRGGFQKAFF.

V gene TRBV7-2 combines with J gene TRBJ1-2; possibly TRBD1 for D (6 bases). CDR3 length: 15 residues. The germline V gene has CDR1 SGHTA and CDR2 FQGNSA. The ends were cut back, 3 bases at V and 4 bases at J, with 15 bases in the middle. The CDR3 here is CASSLSRGSLYGYTF. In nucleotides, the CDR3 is TGTGCCAGCAGCTTGAGCAGGGGCTCCCTCTATGGCTACACCTTC.